Listed below are T cell receptor beta chains from one sample, sequenced in a study of blood T cell repertoires in COVID-19. Sequenced by immunoSEQ multiplex PCR; TCRdb stores in-frame clones only, minus some. Of 200,000 to 250,000 clones listed, 65% to 90% are singletons. The sample was peripheral blood. These receptors all come from a woman between 65 and 79 years old with COVID-19, enrolled during active disease. The CDR3 runs from the conserved cysteine through the conserved F or W. Each record gives: clone size, D gene, V gene, J gene, CDR3 DNA, CDR3 protein. D genes are given only for firm matches. Only part of the rows carry a size: once, few, many, or a class if the clone is expanded.

.	.	TRBV7-2	TRBJ2-3	TGTGCCAGCAGCTCTGGCTTTAAGACAGATACGCAGTATTTT	CASSSGFKTDTQYF
.	TRBD1	TRBV7-8	TRBJ1-1	TGTGCCAGCAGCCAAAGAGACAGGGCCAAAGCTTTCTTT	CASSQRDRAKAFF
.	TRBD2	TRBV2	TRBJ2-5	TGTGCCAGCACCGGACTAGCGGGATCGGAGACCCAGTACTTC	CASTGLAGSETQYF
few	.	TRBV19	TRBJ2-4	TGTGCCAGTAGTCCCGAGGGGGGGACCAAAAACATTCAGTACTTC	CASSPEGGTKNIQYF
once	.	TRBV29-1	TRBJ1-1	TGCAGCGTTCAGAAGGGAGGGGGCACTGAAGCTTTCTTT	CSVQKGGGTEAFF
.	.	TRBV18	TRBJ1-1	TGTGCCAGCTCACCAGGGCAATTCATGAACACTGAAGCTTTCTTT	CASSPGQFMNTEAFF
.	TRBD1	TRBV5-5	TRBJ2-3	TGTGCCAGCAGCCCGGTCTGGACAGGGCCCACAGATACGCAGTATTTT	CASSPVWTGPTDTQYF
.	.	TRBV7-8	TRBJ2-5	TGTGCCAGCAGCTTACTCCGAGAGCAAGAGACCCAGTACTTC	CASSLLREQETQYF
.	.	TRBV5-1	TRBJ1-1	TGCGCCAGCAGCTTGAGAGACAGGCTGAACACTGAAGCTTTCTTT	CASSLRDRLNTEAFF
.	.	TRBV7-9	TRBJ2-7	TGTGCCAGCAGCCTAGACATGGTGGACGAGCAGTACTTC	CASSLDMVDEQYF
few	.	TRBV19	TRBJ1-2	TGTGCCAGTACCAGGACCGGGGTTGATCCCGTTTTAACCTTC	CASTRTGVDPVLTF
.	TRBD1	TRBV7-9	TRBJ2-5	TGTGCCAGCAGCCGGGGACAGGGGTTCGGAGAGACCCAGTACTTC	CASSRGQGFGETQYF
few	TRBD1	TRBV18	TRBJ1-2	TGTGCCAGCTCACCCAAAGCCGGACAGGGGGAGTATGGCTACACCTTC	CASSPKAGQGEYGYTF
.	.	TRBV7-2	TRBJ1-5	TGTGCCAGCAGCTTAGTCAGTCCAGGACAGCCCCAGCATTTT	CASSLVSPGQPQHF
.	.	TRBV4-2	TRBJ1-3	TGTGCCAGCAGCCAAGAATATGGAAACACCATATATTTT	CASSQEYGNTIYF
.	TRBD1	TRBV6-6	TRBJ1-1	TGTGCCAGCAGTTACGATGGATCAGGGGGCACTGAAGCTTTCTTT	CASSYDGSGGTEAFF
.	TRBD1	TRBV5-8	TRBJ1-5	TGTGCCAGCAGCCTGACAGGGGGTTTGCAGCCCCAGCATTTT	CASSLTGGLQPQHF
.	.	TRBV7-2	TRBJ1-1	TGTGCCAGCAGCCCCTTTGGGGCCACTGAAGCTTTCTTT	CASSPFGATEAFF
few	TRBD2	TRBV5-1	TRBJ2-7	TGCGCCAGCAGCGAGGGACTAGCGGGAGCCCACGAGCAGTACTTC	CASSEGLAGAHEQYF
.	.	TRBV7-3	TRBJ1-2	TGTGCCAGCAGCTTAAATCCTTGTGGCTACACCTTC	CASSLNPCGYTF
.	.	TRBV15	TRBJ1-1	TGTGCCACCAGCAGAGACAGGGCCCCTCCGAACACTGAAGCTTTCTTT	CATSRDRAPPNTEAFF
.	TRBD2	TRBV6-4	TRBJ2-1	TGTGCCAGCAGTTTCGAGACTAGCGGTTACAATGAGCAGTTCTTC	CASSFETSGYNEQFF
once	.	TRBV6-1	TRBJ1-4	TGTGCCAGCAGTGAAGTATTAGGGGTTAATGAAAAACTGTTTTTT	CASSEVLGVNEKLFF
once	.	TRBV6-5	TRBJ1-1	TGTGCCAGCAGCCGCGGGGTCGTGAGTGAAGCTTTCTTT	CASSRGVVSEAFF
.	.	TRBV6-6	TRBJ2-7	TGTGCCAGCAGTAGCCTCTACGAGCAGTACTTC	CASSSLYEQYF
.	.	TRBV24-1	TRBJ1-3	TGTGCCACCGAAGGAGGATCCGGTGGCTCTGGAAACACCATATATTTT	CATEGGSGGSGNTIYF
once	TRBD2	TRBV9	TRBJ2-3	TGTGCCAGCAGCGTAGACCCAGCGGGGGTAAGCACAGATACGCAGTATTTT	CASSVDPAGVSTDTQYF
.	TRBD1	TRBV7-2	TRBJ2-5	TGTGCCAGCAGCAGTGGACAGGGCTTAGAGACCCAGTACTTC	CASSSGQGLETQYF
.	.	TRBV10-3	TRBJ1-2	TGTGCCATCAGGGAGGGGGGCAAAGCTAACTATGGCTACACCTTC	CAIREGGKANYGYTF
few	.	TRBV21-1	TRBJ1-1	TGTGCCAGCAGCAAAGACGAGGGAAGGGCTGAAGCTTTCTTT	CASSKDEGRAEAFF
.	.	TRBV10-3	TRBJ1-6	TGTGCCCGAGAGCGCATGGCGACTTCACCCCTCCACTTT	CARERMATSPLHF
.	.	TRBV4-3	TRBJ2-3	TGCGCCAGCAGCCAAGATCGCCGGGGAACAGATACGCAGTATTTT	CASSQDRRGTDTQYF
.	TRBD1	TRBV9	TRBJ2-7	TGTGCCAGCAGCGAGACAGGGGGTTTCGCCTACGAGCAGTACTTC	CASSETGGFAYEQYF
few	.	TRBV29-1	TRBJ1-4	TGCAGCGTTGAAGTGGGGCCGGTTGGTGGAAAACTGTTTTTT	CSVEVGPVGGKLFF
.	TRBD2	TRBV6-1	TRBJ2-3	TGTGCCAGCAGTGCTACTAGCGGGAGCCCCACAGATACGCAGTATTTT	CASSATSGSPTDTQYF
.	.	TRBV4-2	TRBJ2-3	TGTGCCAGCAGCCCAGATACTAGGGCCGATACGCAGTATTTT	CASSPDTRADTQYF
.	.	TRBV5-1	TRBJ2-1	TGCGCCAGCAGCTTGGATGGGAGTCCCGGTTCGGATGAGCAGTTCTTC	CASSLDGSPGSDEQFF
.	.	TRBV19	TRBJ2-2	TGTGCCAGTAGCAGTTACACCGGGGAGCTGTTTTTT	CASSSYTGELFF
.	.	TRBV5-4	TRBJ2-5	TGTGCCAGCAGCCGAAGCACGGGAGCCGCAGGGACCCAGTACTTC	CASSRSTGAAGTQYF
once	TRBD2	TRBV7-6	TRBJ2-3	TGTGCCAGCAAGGCGGGAGGGGCTAGCACAGATACGCAGTATTTT	CASKAGGASTDTQYF
.	TRBD2	TRBV7-6	TRBJ2-1	TGTGCCAGCAGCTTGGGACCTTCGCCGGGACTAGCGGGGGGCGGGCAGTTCTTC	CASSLGPSPGLAGGGQFF
.	TRBD2	TRBV5-4	TRBJ2-7	TGTGCCAGCAGCAATCCCACGGGGGGTTCCTACGAGCAGTACTTC	CASSNPTGGSYEQYF
.	TRBD1	TRBV3-1/TRBV3-2	TRBJ2-2	TGTGCCAGCAGCCTTCCCGACAGGGCCGCGGAGCTGTTTTTT	CASSLPDRAAELFF
.	.	TRBV7-2	TRBJ1-4	TGTGCCAGCAGCCCTGGACACAATAATGAAAAACTGTTTTTT	CASSPGHNNEKLFF
.	TRBD1	TRBV9	TRBJ1-2	TGTGCCAGCAGCCCGACGGGACAGGGGAATGGCTACACCTTC	CASSPTGQGNGYTF
.	.	TRBV19	TRBJ2-5	TGTGCCAGTAGCCTTAGGGGGTTGGAGACCCAGTACTTC	CASSLRGLETQYF